This T cell receptor (beta chain) is from a study of cytotoxic CD8 clonotypes in ibrutinib-treated CLL. Study as a whole: Following a median approximately twelve months of treatment, with a range of 6 to 36, response samples were taken. Notes on the study in general: The study sampled sustained-remission and progressing patients at different times. Public clonotypes were uncommon and contracted or stayed stable on treatment. Pretreatment clonality was elevated relative to age-matched healthy donors and paralleled circulating CD8+ T-cell counts.

A note on this clone: The antigen is unknown.

The CDR3 extends over 16 amino acids. The V end lost 1 base, the J end lost 0 bases, and 8 bases lay between the germline ends. Germline CDR1 SGHNT, CDR2 YYREEE (reference sequence). Measured with immunoSEQ multiplex PCR; TCRdb has only the in-frame clones, and not every one. The data contain some 150,000 clones, roughly 76% of them singletons. The sequence was obtained from a human donor with chronic lymphocytic leukemia. The specimen comprised PBMCs, sampled after 24 months of ibrutinib treatment. V is TRBV5-4 and J is TRBJ2-6, with D unclear. This chain's CDR3 is CASSLWFRSGANVLTF. The CDR3 DNA reads TGTGCCAGCAGCTTGTGGTTTCGCTCTGGGGCCAACGTCCTGACTTTC.